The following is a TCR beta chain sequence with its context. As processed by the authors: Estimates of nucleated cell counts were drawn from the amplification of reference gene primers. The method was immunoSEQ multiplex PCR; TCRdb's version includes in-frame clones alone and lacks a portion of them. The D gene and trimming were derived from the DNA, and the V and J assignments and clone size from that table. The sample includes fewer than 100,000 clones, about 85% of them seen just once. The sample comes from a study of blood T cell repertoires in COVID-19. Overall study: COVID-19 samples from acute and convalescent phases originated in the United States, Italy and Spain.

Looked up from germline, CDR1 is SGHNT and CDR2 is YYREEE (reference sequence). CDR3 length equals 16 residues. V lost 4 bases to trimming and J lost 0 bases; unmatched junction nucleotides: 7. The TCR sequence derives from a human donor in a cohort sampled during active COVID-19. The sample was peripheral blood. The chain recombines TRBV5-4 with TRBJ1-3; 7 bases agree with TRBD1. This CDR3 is CASSQAQGDSGNTIYF. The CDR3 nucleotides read TGTGCCAGCAGCCAGGCGCAGGGGGACTCTGGAAACACCATATATTTT. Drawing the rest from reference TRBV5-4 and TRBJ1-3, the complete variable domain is ETGVTQSPTHLIKTRGQQVTLRCSSQSGHNTVSWYQQALGQGPQFIFQYYREEENGRGNFPPRFSGLQFPNYSSELNVNALELDDSALYLCASSQAQGDSGNTIYFGEGSWLTVV.